This T cell receptor (beta chain) was retrieved from a study of radiotherapy plus CTLA-4 blockade in lung cancer. The repertoire was sequenced with immunoSEQ multiplex PCR; TCRdb's copy has only in-frame clones and lacks some. The sample lists some 73,000 clones, less than 85% occurring once. V dropped 4 bases and J dropped 5; count of bases not matched to a gene: 4. The CDR3 covers 14 residues. Per the germline V gene, CDR1 is MDHEN and CDR2 is SYDVKM. This specimen consisted of peripheral blood, obtained from a patient treated with radiotherapy plus ipilimumab. The source of this sequence is a human donor with non-small cell lung cancer whose response to radiotherapy plus ipilimumab could not be evaluated. J is TRBJ2-4 and V is TRBV28, with 8 positions matching TRBD1. In DNA form, the CDR3 reads TGTGCCAGCAGTTCCGACAGGGGACAAAACATTCAGTACTTC. Encoded protein: CASSSDRGQNIQYF.